A single sample is the source of the 30 T cell receptor beta chains below, sequenced in a study of patients and donors after allogeneic stem cell transplantation. TCRdb ran MiXCR on the RT-PCR reads and lists one entry per CDR3 protein. The table includes about 90,000 distinct CDR3 sequences, roughly 48% detected once. The sequenced material came from blood, either unsorted or a sorted T cell fraction (not recorded which). These TCRs come from a human donor who was either an allogeneic HSCT recipient or a stem cell or donor lymphocyte infusion donor (not recorded which). It is not recorded whose cells these are; they may come from a transplant donor.

The chain couples TRBV7-9 to TRBJ1-5; perhaps TRBD1 as D (5 bases). CDR1 and CDR2 from the germline V gene are SEHNR and FQNEAQ (reference sequence). The CDR3 covers 16 residues. Trimming took 2 bases from V and 2 from J, leaving 13 bases between them. The CDR3 is CASSLYQGTGNQPQHF. For the CDR3, the DNA is TGTGCCAGCAGCTTATATCAGGGAACGGGCAATCAGCCCCAGCATTTT.

V usage is TRBV5-1 and J usage is TRBJ2-1; weak D call: TRBD2 (5 bases). The V and J ends lost 0 bases and 9 bases respectively, with 19 bases between them. This CDR3 region has 16 residues. CDR1 and CDR2 (germline): SGHRS, YFSETQ. This chain's CDR3 is CASSLASLPLGSEQFF. The CDR3 bases are TGCGCCAGCAGCTTGGCCTCTTTACCTTTGGGGAGTGAGCAGTTCTTC.

This clonotype was observed a handful of times. The genes are TRBV20-1 and TRBJ1-1; D not resolved. The CDR3 has 10 residues. The V gene's germline CDR1 is DFQATT and CDR2 SNEGSKA (reference sequence). V lost 5 bases and J 4 bases, leaving 5 bases between the germline ends. In nucleotides, the CDR3 is TGCAGTGCTTTGAGCACTGAAGCTTTCTTT. This gives the protein CSALSTEAFF.

This chain connects TRBV29-1 to TRBJ1-5, with TRBD1 matching 9 bases. The V segment lost 7 bases and the J segment 2 bases; nucleotides outside the gene matches: 9. The CDR3 sequence is 15 residues long. Germline V gene data show CDR1 as SQVTM and CDR2 as ANQGSEA. The CDR3 DNA follows: TGCAGCGGGGAAACAGGGGGCCTGGGCAATCAGCCCCAGCATTTT. Translating it yields CSGETGGLGNQPQHF. The full variable domain, in which reference TRBV29-1 and TRBJ1-5 provide the parts outside the CDR3, is SAVISQKPSRDICQRGTSLTIQCQVDSQVTMMFWYRQQPGQSLTLIATANQGSEATYESGFVIDKFPISRPNLTFSTLTVSNMSPEDSSIYLCSGETGGLGNQPQHFGDGTRLSIL.

This CDR3 reads CSAGRTSGSSGTQYF. The CDR3, as DNA: TGCAGTGCTGGCCGGACTAGCGGGAGTTCAGGGACGCAGTATTTT. The chain uses TRBV20-1 and TRBJ2-3; 13 bases are shared with TRBD2. V shed 5 bases and J 9 bases; nucleotides not matched to a gene: 11. This CDR3 comprises 15 residues. The V gene's germline CDR1 is DFQATT and CDR2 SNEGSKA (reference sequence).

This rearrangement joins TRBV29-1 to TRBJ2-7; D might be TRBD2 (6 bases). Trimming cost V 2 bases and J 4 bases, with 15 bases left between them. CDR1 is SQVTM and CDR2 is ANQGSEA in the germline V gene. CDR3 length equals 14 residues. The CDR3 loop is CSVELSEGGYEQYF. CDR3 nucleotide sequence: TGCAGCGTTGAATTATCGGAGGGTGGATACGAGCAGTACTTC.

This CDR3 reads CASSLLVGNQPQHF. As DNA, the CDR3 is TGTGCCAGCAGTTTATTAGTGGGGAATCAGCCCCAGCATTTT. V and J are TRBV28 and TRBJ1-5; D gene uncertain. Germline-derived CDR1 and CDR2 are MDHEN and SYDVKM. V was pared by 1 base and J by 4 bases, with 8 bases between. The CDR3 contains 14 residues.

This clonotype has just a few counts. The chain has TRBV14 and TRBJ1-1; D gene ambiguous. Germline loops: CDR1 SGHDN, CDR2 FVKESK. The CDR3 spans 15 residues. V lost 4 bases and J 0 bases, leaving 12 bases between the germline ends. CDR3 in amino acids: CASSPHSPMNTEAFF. CDR3 sequence (DNA): TGTGCCAGCAGCCCCCACTCACCCATGAACACTGAAGCTTTCTTT.

V usage is TRBV28 and J usage is TRBJ1-2; D gene ambiguous. The CDR3 loop spans 13 amino acids. Trimming left V 3 bases short and J 2 bases short, with 7 bases between. Germline CDR1 MDHEN, CDR2 SYDVKM. The CDR3 coding sequence is TGTGCCAGCAGTTTGCGCAGGAACTATGGCTACACCTTC. It yields the protein CASSLRRNYGYTF.

This chain connects TRBV5-1 to TRBJ1-2; D might be TRBD1 (5 bases). Germline V lookup: CDR1 SGHRS, CDR2 YFSETQ. Trimming left V 4 bases short and J 7 bases short, with 14 bases between. This CDR3 contains 13 residues. The CDR3 protein is CASSPPGGIGYTF. CDR3 coding DNA: TGCGCCAGCAGCCCCCCGGGGGGGATTGGCTACACCTTC.

This clonotype came up a few times. The chain employs TRBV20-1 and TRBJ1-5; TRBD1 is a possible D gene (5 bases). The CDR3 covers 14 residues. The V gene lost 1 base and the J gene lost 2 bases, with 9 bases spanning the gap. Germline-derived CDR1 and CDR2 are DFQATT and SNEGSKA (reference sequence). The CDR3 spells CSARVGGGNQPQHF. DNA for the CDR3: TGCAGTGCTAGAGTGGGGGGAGGCAATCAGCCCCAGCATTTT.

The chain has TRBV12-3 or TRBV12-4 and TRBJ1-3, with 10 bases matching TRBD1. V shed 5 bases, J shed 2 bases, and the junction held 0 bases outside the gene matches. The length of the CDR3 is 14 residues. The CDR3 DNA reads TGTGCCAGCAGTGGACAGGGGGCTGGAAACACCATATATTTT. It translates to CASSGQGAGNTIYF.

This chain connects TRBV4-1 to TRBJ1-5, with D hard to call. Trimming left V 1 base short and J 4 bases short, with 11 bases between. Germline assignment: CDR1 MGHRA and CDR2 YSYEKL. The CDR3 is 15 amino acids. The CDR3 spells CASSQGGFRNQPQHF. For the CDR3, the DNA is TGCGCCAGCAGCCAAGGGGGTTTCCGGAATCAGCCCCAGCATTTT.

The V and J genes are TRBV30 and TRBJ1-5; D possibly corresponds to TRBD1 (5 bases). CDR1 is GTSNPN, CDR2 SVGIG, per germline (reference sequence). The V end was cut by 1 base, the J end by 0 bases, with 10 bases between. The CDR3 loop spans 15 amino acids. The CDR3 is CAWSETVDSNQPQHF. The CDR3 nucleotides read TGTGCCTGGAGTGAGACAGTCGATAGCAATCAGCCCCAGCATTTT. Variable domain in full (rest from reference TRBV30 and TRBJ1-5): SQTIHQWPATLVQPVGSPLSLECTVEGTSNPNLYWYRQAAGRGLQLLFYSVGIGQISSEVPQNLSASRPQDRQFILSSKKLLLSDSGFYLCAWSETVDSNQPQHFGDGTRLSIL.

V gene TRBV27 combines with J gene TRBJ2-5; 7 positions match TRBD1. Germline CDR1 is MNHEY and CDR2 is SMNVEV (reference sequence). The trim removed 9 bases at V and 3 bases at J, leaving 7 bases unmatched. The CDR3 totals 13 residues. CDR3 residues: CASNPGQKETQYF. The CDR3 DNA reads TGTGCCAGTAATCCGGGACAGAAAGAGACCCAGTACTTC.

The V call is TRBV12-3 or TRBV12-4, the J call TRBJ1-1; D not certain. CDR3 size: 15 residues. V was shortened by 7 bases and J by 0 bases, with 15 bases between the two germline ends. The CDR3 DNA reads TGTGCCAGCAACCTGGCACTGATAGTGAACACTGAAGCTTTCTTT. Protein: CASNLALIVNTEAFF.

This clonotype came up a few times. CDR3 in amino acids: CSVEDWVTNTAEAFF. CDR3 DNA sequence: TGCAGCGTTGAAGATTGGGTGACGAACACAGCTGAAGCTTTCTTT. The gene calls are TRBV29-1 and TRBJ1-1, with D uncertain. Germline V gene data show CDR1 as SQVTM and CDR2 as ANQGSEA. This CDR3 region has 15 residues. Trimming removed 0 bases from V and 6 bases from J, with 17 bases in between.

V and J are TRBV7-2 and TRBJ1-1; D gene uncertain. The germline V gene has CDR1 SGHTA and CDR2 FQGNSA. The CDR3 sequence is 16 residues long. V was clipped by 4 bases and J by 0 bases, with 15 bases between them. The CDR3 DNA follows: TGTGCCAGCAGCTCCCGTAATCCGAATATGAACACTGAAGCTTTCTTT. It specifies CASSSRNPNMNTEAFF. Variable domain in full (rest from reference TRBV7-2 and TRBJ1-1): GAGVSQSPSNKVTEKGKDVELRCDPISGHTALYWYRQSLGQGLEFLIYFQGNSAPDKSGLPSDRFSAERTGGSVSTLTIQRTQQEDSAVYLCASSSRNPNMNTEAFFGQGTRLTVV.

The chain is built from TRBV7-2 and TRBJ1-4; 9 positions agree with TRBD1. Germline-derived CDR1 and CDR2 are SGHTA and FQGNSA. The CDR3 totals 17 residues. The V and J ends lost 1 base and 5 bases, in that order; junction bases with no gene match: 8. In DNA, the CDR3 is TGTGCCAGCAGCTTAGTCCCCAGGACAGGGGCGAATGAAAAACTGTTTTTT. It yields the protein CASSLVPRTGANEKLFF.

V usage is TRBV10-3 and J usage is TRBJ1-1; D is perhaps TRBD1 (6 bases). V lost 6 bases and J lost 6, with 11 bases in between. The CDR3 has 12 residues. CDR1 and CDR2 (germline): ENHRY, SYGVKD. The CDR3 region is CAISLGGPEAFF. CDR3 DNA sequence: TGTGCCATCAGCCTGGGGGGCCCTGAAGCTTTCTTT.

The rearrangement links TRBV28 to TRBJ1-1; TRBD1 might be the D (6 bases). The V gene's germline CDR1 is MDHEN and CDR2 SYDVKM. Trimming left V 6 bases short and J 0 bases short, with 14 bases between. The length of the CDR3 is 15 residues. CDR3 loop: CASRPPDRVNTEAFF. The CDR3 coding sequence is TGTGCCAGCAGACCTCCGGACAGAGTGAACACTGAAGCTTTCTTT.

This chain connects TRBV7-9 to TRBJ1-2; the D is unclear. V was pared by 2 bases and J by 4 bases, with 8 bases between. The CDR3 totals 13 residues. The V gene's germline CDR1 is SEHNR and CDR2 FQNEAQ (reference sequence). CDR3 sequence: CASSLQFSYGYTF. The DNA for the CDR3 is TGTGCCAGCAGCTTACAGTTCTCCTATGGCTACACCTTC.

CDR3: CASSNLGLAGSYEQYF. CDR3 nucleotides: TGTGCCAGCAGCAACCTGGGACTAGCGGGTTCCTACGAGCAGTACTTC. This chain links TRBV28 with TRBJ2-7; 12 bases match TRBD2. This CDR3 has 16 residues. The V gene's germline CDR1 is MDHEN and CDR2 SYDVKM. J gave up 1 base and V 6 bases, and 7 bases lay outside the gene matches. Complete variable domain (other parts from reference TRBV28 and TRBJ2-7): DVKVTQSSRYLVKRTGEKVFLECVQDMDHENMFWYRQDPGLGLRLIYFSYDVKMKEKGDIPEGYSVSREKKERFSLILESASTNQTSMYLCASSNLGLAGSYEQYFGPGTRLTVT.

This clonotype has a single count. This chain links TRBV7-3 with TRBJ2-1; TRBD2 agrees at 12 bases. The CDR3 has 15 amino acids. Germline V gene lookup returns CDR1 SGHTA and CDR2 FQGTGA. V was pared by 5 bases and J by 9 bases, with 8 bases of the junction left unmatched. CDR3 amino acids: CASSPGLAGGAEQFF. CDR3 DNA: TGTGCCAGCAGCCCGGGACTAGCGGGTGGGGCTGAGCAGTTCTTC.

Comment on this clonotype: Its ends do not fully match the called genes, so a read error is possible. The chain recombines TRBV27 with TRBJ1-2, with TRBD1 as a possible D gene (5 bases). CDR3 length: 13 amino acids. Per the germline V gene, CDR1 is MNHEY and CDR2 is SMNVEV (reference sequence). The CDR3 DNA reads as TGTGCCAGCGGTTTGAACCGGGGGTATGGCTACACCTTC. It yields the protein CASGLNRGYGYTF.

V is TRBV4-3 and J is TRBJ1-4; D ambiguous. The V end lost 0 bases, the J end lost 2 bases, and 13 bases lay between the germline ends. CDR1 and CDR2 (germline): LGHNA, YSLEER. The CDR3 extends over 17 amino acids. The CDR3 protein is CASSQDNRIATNEKLFF. The DNA of the CDR3 is TGCGCCAGCAGCCAAGATAACCGGATAGCGACTAATGAAAAACTGTTTTTT.

This clonotype was recorded a few times. The chain couples TRBV28 to TRBJ1-1; D is undetermined. The CDR3 consists of 15 residues. Germline lookup yields CDR1 MDHEN and CDR2 SYDVKM. Trimming cost V 6 bases and J 1 base, with 15 bases left between them. In nucleotides, the CDR3 is TGTGCCAGCAGCCTCTACATCATAGGGAACACTGAAGCTTTCTTT. This sequence encodes CASSLYIIGNTEAFF.

This chain uses TRBV29-1 with TRBJ2-1; D tentatively reads TRBD1 or TRBD2 (5 bases each). CDR3 length: 15 residues. CDR1 is SQVTM and CDR2 is ANQGSEA in the germline V gene. Trimming took off 7 bases at V and 0 bases at J, with 16 bases between the two ends. The DNA of the CDR3 is TGCAGCGCCGGACACTTGGACTTCTCCTACAATGAGCAGTTCTTC. This sequence encodes CSAGHLDFSYNEQFF.

This sequence joins TRBV15 and TRBJ2-3, with TRBD1 matching over 7 bases. Germline loops: CDR1 LNHNV, CDR2 YYDKDF (reference sequence). Unmatched junction bases numbered 3, after V lost 1 base and J lost 2 bases. This CDR3 comprises 15 residues. The CDR3 spells CATSRGQGHTDTQYF. As DNA, the CDR3 is TGTGCCACCAGCAGAGGACAGGGCCACACAGATACGCAGTATTTT. Combining the CDR3 with reference TRBV15 and TRBJ2-3 gives the whole variable domain DAMVIQNPRYQVTQFGKPVTLSCSQTLNHNVMYWYQQKSSQAPKLLFHYYDKDFNNEADTPDNFQSRRPNTSFCFLDIRSPGLGDTAMYLCATSRGQGHTDTQYFGPGTRLTVL.

The J gene is TRBJ1-4, the V gene TRBV6-5, with D unresolved. This CDR3 has 16 amino acids. The germline V gene has CDR1 MNHEY and CDR2 SVGAGI. Trimming stripped 0 bases from V and 5 bases from J, with 13 bases between. As DNA, the CDR3 is TGTGCCAGCAGTTACTCTCTGCGCAGGTCAAATGAAAAACTGTTTTTT. Protein sequence: CASSYSLRRSNEKLFF.